This is a list of T cell receptor beta chains from one sample in a study of blood T cell repertoires in COVID-19. Measured with immunoSEQ multiplex PCR; TCRdb has only the in-frame clones, and not every one. The sample lists over 70,000 clones, roughly 80% seen once, with over 9% in the top ten. Sequencing was carried out using peripheral blood. These receptors came from a woman aged 70-85 years with acute or convalescent COVID-19. CDR3s include the opening cysteine and the closing phenylalanine or tryptophan. A D gene is named only where the DNA matches it firmly. Clone size is not always given. Where it is, it says once, few, many or a class for expanded clones.

NA | 12 | TRBJ2-1 | TRBV5-6 | NA | CASSLDGVEQFF | TGTGCCAGCAGCTTGGACGGGGTTGAGCAGTTCTTC
few | 17 | TRBJ2-1 | TRBV30 | TRBD2 | CAWSGVSGGASYNEQFF | TGTGCCTGGAGTGGGGTTAGCGGGGGGGCCTCCTACAATGAGCAGTTCTTC
NA | 14 | TRBJ1-6 | TRBV19 | TRBD1 | CAVGDRGIDSPLHF | TGTGCCGTTGGGGACAGGGGAATAGATTCACCCCTCCACTTT
NA | 15 | TRBJ2-1 | TRBV11-3 | TRBD2 | CASSRGLAWGNEQFF | TGTGCCAGCAGCCGAGGACTAGCTTGGGGCAATGAGCAGTTCTTC
once | 16 | TRBJ1-1 | TRBV5-1 | TRBD1 | CASSHGQVRMNTEAFF | TGCGCCAGCAGCCACGGACAGGTCCGTATGAACACTGAAGCTTTCTTT
NA | 14 | TRBJ1-2 | TRBV5-1 | NA | CASSAPDSRYGYTF | TGCGCCAGCAGCGCACCCGACAGCCGCTATGGCTACACCTTC
NA | 17 | TRBJ1-6 | TRBV9 | NA | CASSVDPSGQGNSPLHF | TGTGCCAGCAGCGTAGACCCTAGCGGGCAGGGGAATTCACCCCTCCACTTT
few | 15 | TRBJ1-5 | TRBV7-8 | NA | CASSTSAGEGQPQHF | TGTGCCAGCAGCACCTCCGCGGGGGAAGGACAGCCCCAGCATTTT
NA | 15 | TRBJ1-1 | TRBV7-9 | NA | CASSLAGVMNTEAFF | TGTGCCAGCAGCTTGGCGGGGGTTATGAACACTGAAGCTTTCTTT
NA | 12 | TRBJ1-3 | TRBV27 | NA | CASGNVGNTIYF | TGTGCCAGCGGCAACGTTGGAAACACCATATATTTT